The TCR beta chain described here comes from a study of blood T cells in healthy people across ages. Whole-study findings and limits: There was no known CMV status for donors, so expanded clonotype changes were possibly confounded.

A second PCR of 7 to 11 cycles used a sample-barcoded 5' primer and a J-beta primer mix. Every molecule of cDNA carried a tag from a template-switch adaptor with 12 random nucleotides. TCRdb re-called the 5' RACE reads with MiXCR, one entry per CDR3 protein. The table records roughly 1.7 million distinct CDR3 sequences, approximately 32% of them present only once. Germline CDR1 reads ENHRY; CDR2 reads SYGVKD. The CDR3 extends over 14 amino acids. J was trimmed by 3 bases and V by 3 bases; bases with no gene match: 5. For this clonotype: As yet, its antigen is unknown.

The sample comprised blood. This clonotype originated in a woman under 40 in good health. The chain carries TRBV10-3 and TRBJ2-7; 7 positions agree with TRBD1. The CDR3 DNA reads TGTGCCATCAGTGATGGTCAGGGGGTCTACGAGCAGTACTTC. This translates into CAISDGQGVYEQYF.